The rows below give T cell receptor beta chains drawn from one sample of a study of blood T cell repertoires in COVID-19. The method was immunoSEQ multiplex PCR; TCRdb's version includes in-frame clones alone and lacks a portion of them. The sample contains some 380,000 clones, 81% of which appear only once. Sequenced input: peripheral blood. The receptors were sampled from a human donor with acute or convalescent COVID-19. The donor label of this sample is uncertain. The CDR3 runs from the conserved cysteine through the conserved F or W. D genes are given only for firm matches. A row's size may be missing; if present it is once, few, many or a size class.

v_gene	d_gene	abundance	j_gene	CDR3aa	CDR3nt
TRBV24-1	.	.	TRBJ1-2	CATSADGGVYGYTF	TGTGCCACCAGTGCGGACGGAGGTGTCTATGGCTACACCTTC
TRBV5-6	.	.	TRBJ1-1	CATAPQGARNTEAFF	TGTGCCACCGCCCCACAGGGAGCAAGAAACACTGAAGCTTTCTTT
TRBV2	.	few	TRBJ1-2	CASTRVTSRGENTF	TGTGCCAGCACCAGGGTGACATCGCGGGGGGAAAACACCTTC
TRBV6-5	TRBD1	many	TRBJ2-1	CASYRDSMVNEQFF	TGTGCCAGCTACCGGGACAGCATGGTTAATGAGCAGTTCTTC
TRBV30	.	.	TRBJ2-7	CAWSVGLGTYEQYF	TGTGCCTGGAGCGTTGGACTTGGAACCTACGAGCAGTACTTC
TRBV12-3/TRBV12-4	.	.	TRBJ1-6	CASRGPPSSPLHF	TGTGCCAGCAGGGGCCCTCCCAGTTCACCCCTCCACTTT
TRBV19	.	.	TRBJ1-5	CASTTARAVYNQPQHF	TGTGCCAGTACTACGGCCAGGGCGGTTTACAATCAGCCCCAGCATTTT
TRBV3-1/TRBV3-2	TRBD2	.	TRBJ2-7	CASRSFLAGVEEQYF	TGTGCCAGCCGCAGCTTTCTAGCGGGAGTCGAGGAGCAGTACTTC
TRBV27	.	.	TRBJ2-7	CASSLFNSREQYF	TGTGCCAGCAGTTTATTTAATAGCCGGGAGCAGTACTTC
TRBV12-5	TRBD1	.	TRBJ2-1	CASGWDSDNEQFF	TGTGCTAGTGGTTGGGACAGCGACAATGAGCAGTTCTTC
TRBV18	TRBD1	once	TRBJ2-7	CASSALPGQGRREQYF	TGTGCCAGCTCAGCGTTACCGGGACAGGGGAGAAGAGAGCAGTACTTC
TRBV6-5	TRBD2	once	TRBJ2-1	CASSYSNRLAGVEQFF	TGTGCCAGCAGTTACTCAAATAGGCTAGCGGGAGTTGAGCAGTTCTTC
TRBV6-4	.	.	TRBJ1-1	CASTNRDGTEAFF	TGTGCCAGCACCAACAGGGATGGAACTGAAGCTTTCTTT
TRBV28	.	.	TRBJ1-2	CASSLFLRTGVYGYTF	TGTGCCAGCAGTTTATTCCTCAGGACGGGGGTCTATGGCTACACCTTC
TRBV2	.	.	TRBJ2-3	CASSTAGTDTQYF	TGTGCCAGCAGTACGGCGGGGACAGATACGCAGTATTTT
TRBV4-1	TRBD1	.	TRBJ1-2	CASSHIQGDLGGYTF	TGCGCCAGCAGCCACATACAGGGGGACCTCGGCGGCTACACCTTC
TRBV5-1	.	.	TRBJ1-1	CASSLDAGRNKNTEAFF	TGCGCCAGCAGCTTGGATGCAGGGCGAAATAAGAACACTGAAGCTTTCTTT
TRBV14	.	.	TRBJ1-2	CASSQELRWGYTF	TGTGCCAGCAGCCAAGAACTCAGGTGGGGCTACACCTTC
TRBV6-5	TRBD1	few	TRBJ1-2	CASNTGTVYGYTF	TGTGCCAGCAATACTGGGACAGTTTATGGCTACACCTTC
TRBV19	.	.	TRBJ1-5	CASNGVRGNQPQHF	TGTGCCAGTAACGGGGTGCGCGGCAATCAGCCCCAGCATTTT
TRBV29-1	.	.	TRBJ2-3	CSPLAAKNTDTQYF	TGCAGCCCCCTGGCGGCTAAAAACACAGATACGCAGTATTTT
TRBV6-5	TRBD2	.	TRBJ2-1	CASRLAGGRYNEQFF	TGTGCCAGCAGACTAGCGGGGGGGCGGTACAATGAGCAGTTCTTC
TRBV6-5	TRBD2	few	TRBJ2-7	CASALAGGTYEQYF	TGTGCCAGCGCCCTAGCGGGGGGGACCTACGAGCAGTACTTC
TRBV28	.	.	TRBJ2-7	CASTVQGPYEQYF	TGTGCCAGCACAGTGCAGGGCCCCTACGAGCAGTACTTC
TRBV4-1	TRBD1	.	TRBJ2-3	CASRFTGGYVDTQYF	TGCGCCAGCAGATTCACAGGGGGGTACGTCGATACGCAGTATTTT
TRBV7-9	TRBD2	.	TRBJ2-5	CASSKGTSGGALETQYF	TGTGCCAGCAGCAAGGGGACTAGCGGGGGGGCCTTGGAGACCCAGTACTTC
TRBV29-1	TRBD1	.	TRBJ2-1	CSVAGRNRGHRNEQFF	TGCAGCGTTGCGGGGAGGAACAGGGGGCATCGCAATGAGCAGTTCTTC
TRBV28	TRBD1	.	TRBJ1-1	CASSRPGQGAPAFF	TGTGCCAGCAGTAGGCCGGGACAGGGGGCGCCTGCTTTCTTT
TRBV5-1	TRBD2	.	TRBJ2-1	CASSLTSGRNGEQFF	TGCGCCAGCAGCTTGACTAGCGGGAGGAACGGTGAGCAGTTCTTC
TRBV5-1	.	.	TRBJ1-3	CASSLTNSGNTIYF	TGCGCCAGCAGCTTGACAAACTCTGGAAACACCATATATTTT
TRBV20-1	TRBD2	.	TRBJ2-5	CSASALPGLAVETQYF	TGCAGTGCTAGTGCCTTGCCGGGACTAGCGGTCGAGACCCAGTACTTC
TRBV30	TRBD2	.	TRBJ2-3	CAWSSGTSGRASTDTQYF	TGTGCCTGGAGTTCAGGTACTAGCGGGAGGGCTAGCACAGATACGCAGTATTTT
TRBV19	TRBD1	few	TRBJ1-1	CASRPDRASNTEAFF	TGTGCCAGTAGACCAGACAGGGCCTCTAACACTGAAGCTTTCTTT
TRBV18	TRBD1	.	TRBJ1-5	CASSAGTGNYQPQHF	TGTGCCAGCTCTGCCGGGACAGGGAATTATCAGCCCCAGCATTTT
TRBV7-9	.	once	TRBJ1-6	CASSPPGGTLNSPLHF	TGTGCCAGCAGCCCCCCGGGGGGGACCCTTAATTCACCCCTCCACTTT
TRBV27	.	.	TRBJ1-1	CASSLPGTEAFF	TGTGCCAGCAGCCTCCCGGGCACTGAAGCTTTCTTT
TRBV24-1	TRBD2	.	TRBJ2-3	CATSAPSRGGSTDTQYF	TGTGCCACCAGTGCCCCTTCCCGGGGGGGTAGCACAGATACGCAGTATTTT
TRBV6-5	TRBD1	.	TRBJ2-2	CASSPGTGTGELFF	TGTGCCAGCAGTCCCGGGACAGGCACCGGGGAGCTGTTTTTT
TRBV6-7	TRBD1	.	TRBJ1-4	CASSRTDRGSEKLFF	TGTGCCAGCAGCAGAACCGACAGGGGTTCTGAAAAACTGTTTTTT
TRBV5-1	.	.	TRBJ1-1	CASSGQGPKGLAFF	TGCGCCAGCAGCGGTCAGGGCCCCAAGGGGTTGGCTTTCTTT
TRBV12-2	.	once	TRBJ1-2	CASRRSAIGYGYTF	TGTGCAAGTCGCCGGTCCGCCATTGGCTATGGCTACACCTTC
TRBV6-5	.	.	TRBJ1-2	CADSRGSHNYGYTF	TGTGCCGATAGCAGGGGCAGCCATAACTATGGCTACACCTTC